Listed below are T cell receptor beta chains from one sample, sequenced in a study of immune characteristics of hereditary and idiopathic chronic pancreatitis. Clones were sequenced by immunoSEQ multiplex PCR, and TCRdb holds only the in-frame ones, with some missing. This repertoire shows 11,000 to 15,000 clones, around 70% found once; its top ten account for approximately 15%. The sequenced sample consisted of pancreas tissue with hereditary chronic pancreatitis. Source of these receptors: a human donor with chronic pancreatitis. Each CDR3 is given with its conserved first and last residue. D genes are given only for firm matches. Size tells how often a clone was seen (once, few, many) or the class of an expanded clone, and some rows leave it out.

clone_size d_call j_call v_call cdr3_aa cdr3_nt
NA NA TRBJ2-2 TRBV6-5 CASSYLRTSTGGELFF TGTGCCAGCAGTTACTTGAGGACGAGCACCGGTGGGGAGCTGTTTTTT
NA NA TRBJ1-5 TRBV4-2 CASSPSDRYAGQPQHF TGTGCCAGCAGCCCATCCGACAGGTACGCGGGTCAGCCCCAGCATTTT
once NA TRBJ2-5 TRBV25-1 CASSEQGRVRETQYF TGTGCCAGCAGTGAACAGGGGAGGGTGCGGGAGACCCAGTACTTC
few TRBD1 TRBJ1-1 TRBV5-1 CASSLAGGVAFF TGCGCCAGCAGCTTGGCAGGGGGGGTTGCTTTCTTT
NA TRBD2 TRBJ2-5 TRBV28 CASSLTGLAGGETQYF TGTGCCAGCAGTTTAACCGGGCTAGCGGGAGGGGAGACCCAGTACTTC
NA NA TRBJ2-5 TRBV4-1 CASSQGLAEETQYF TGCGCCAGCAGCCAAGGGCTAGCAGAAGAGACCCAGTACTTC
NA NA TRBJ1-1 TRBV6-5 CASSRRENTEAFF TGTGCCAGCAGTCGACGGGAGAACACTGAAGCTTTCTTT
NA TRBD2 TRBJ2-1 TRBV9 CASSEGLAGVSNEQFF TGTGCCAGCAGCGAGGGACTAGCGGGAGTTAGTAATGAGCAGTTCTTC
few NA TRBJ1-3 TRBV20-1 CSASPQGPGNTIYF TGCAGTGCTAGTCCACAGGGACCTGGAAACACCATATATTTT
few NA TRBJ2-7 TRBV18 CASSPQGFGDEQYF TGTGCCAGCTCACCCCAGGGCTTCGGGGACGAGCAGTACTTC
once TRBD1 TRBJ1-4 TRBV9 CASSVRQGEKLFF TGTGCCAGCAGCGTCCGACAGGGAGAAAAACTGTTTTTT
once NA TRBJ2-5 TRBV29-1 CSVELGETKETQYF TGCAGCGTTGAACTAGGGGAGACAAAAGAGACCCAGTACTTC
once TRBD1 TRBJ1-2 TRBV10-2 CASSEWGQSFDGYTF TGCGCCAGCAGTGAGTGGGGACAGTCTTTCGATGGCTACACCTTC
once TRBD1 TRBJ2-3 TRBV5-1 CASSLGQLGTDTQYF TGCGCCAGCAGCCTGGGACAGTTAGGCACAGATACGCAGTATTTT
NA NA TRBJ2-3 TRBV25-1 CASTPDLGGTDTQYF TGTGCCAGCACCCCGGATTTGGGGGGCACAGATACGCAGTATTTT
NA TRBD1 TRBJ2-2 TRBV27 CASSPLWTGRTGELFF TGTGCCAGCAGTCCCTTGTGGACAGGGAGGACCGGGGAGCTGTTTTTT
NA TRBD2 TRBJ2-1 TRBV27 CASSSGRLAGPNEQFF TGTGCCAGCAGTTCAGGGCGACTAGCGGGACCGAATGAGCAGTTCTTC
few NA TRBJ2-3 TRBV2 CASSDIIVVDTQYF TGTGCCAGCAGCGACATTATCGTTGTAGATACGCAGTATTTT
NA NA TRBJ1-1 TRBV2 CASSLSVGGATEAFF TGTGCCAGCAGTCTATCGGTAGGGGGGGCCACTGAAGCTTTCTTT
NA TRBD1 TRBJ1-1 TRBV5-1 CASSQGALNTEAFF TGCGCCAGCAGCCAGGGGGCTCTGAACACTGAAGCTTTCTTT
NA NA TRBJ1-6 TRBV6-5 CASSIGGPDSPLHF TGTGCCAGCAGCATCGGGGGGCCGGACTCACCCCTCCACTTT
NA NA TRBJ2-7 TRBV28 CASSRYEQYF TGTGCCAGCAGTCGATACGAGCAGTACTTC
NA TRBD1 TRBJ1-4 TRBV5-1 CASSPQPTGTNEKLFF TGCGCCAGCAGCCCCCAGCCGACAGGGACTAATGAAAAACTGTTTTTT
few TRBD2 TRBJ2-7 TRBV28 CASSPLLRGETGTKQYF TGTGCCAGCAGTCCACTCCTTCGGGGGGAAACGGGGACCAAGCAGTACTTC
NA TRBD2 TRBJ2-7 TRBV28 CASSRAGTSNYEQYF TGTGCCAGCAGCCGGGCCGGGACTAGTAACTACGAGCAGTACTTC
NA NA TRBJ2-7 TRBV6-5 CASSRGGDPYEQYF TGTGCCAGCAGTAGGGGCGGAGACCCCTACGAGCAGTACTTC
once NA TRBJ1-5 TRBV4-2 CASSQGRGNQPQHF TGTGCCAGCAGCCAGGGCAGGGGCAATCAGCCCCAGCATTTT
NA TRBD2 TRBJ2-7 TRBV7-9 CASSLVSGRAYEQYF TGTGCCAGCAGCTTAGTTAGCGGGAGGGCCTACGAGCAGTACTTC
NA TRBD2 TRBJ2-6 TRBV6-5 CASSYGGVGANVLTF TGTGCCAGCAGTTACGGGGGGGTCGGGGCCAACGTCCTGACTTTC
few NA TRBJ1-5 TRBV5-4 CASSLDPEQPQHF TGTGCCAGCAGCTTGGACCCGGAGCAGCCCCAGCATTTT
NA NA TRBJ1-4 TRBV15 CATSQERTGVEKLFF TGTGCCACCTCACAAGAGCGGACTGGAGTTGAAAAACTGTTTTTT
NA NA TRBJ1-5 TRBV24-1 CATSAGGRSDQPQHF TGTGCCACCAGCGCTGGGGGCAGGAGTGATCAGCCCCAGCATTTT
NA NA TRBJ2-1 TRBV3-1/TRBV3-2 CASSLGRGSPHNEQFF TGTGCCAGCAGCCTCGGCCGCGGGTCTCCTCACAATGAGCAGTTCTTC
NA NA TRBJ2-4 TRBV30 CACSATRDIQYF TGTGCCTGCAGCGCCACTAGAGACATTCAGTACTTC
NA NA TRBJ2-1 TRBV5-1 CASSLGYAAYNEQFF TGCGCCAGCAGCTTGGGCTATGCCGCTTACAATGAGCAGTTCTTC
NA NA TRBJ2-5 TRBV5-4 CASSLRGNQETQYF TGTGCCAGCAGCTTGAGGGGCAACCAAGAGACCCAGTACTTC
NA NA TRBJ1-5 TRBV7-9 CASSSWPQPQHF TGTGCCAGCAGCTCTTGGCCCCAGCCCCAGCATTTT
NA TRBD2 TRBJ2-1 TRBV30 CAWSTSGRADRFF TGTGCCTGGAGCACTAGCGGGAGGGCCGACAGATTCTTC
NA NA TRBJ1-4 TRBV7-8 CASSFGTRGGELFF TGTGCCAGCAGCTTTGGGACACGGGGTGGGGAACTGTTTTTT
few TRBD1 TRBJ1-5 TRBV7-8 CASSHDRGRNQPQHF TGTGCCAGCAGCCACGACAGGGGCCGAAATCAGCCCCAGCATTTT
NA NA TRBJ1-1 TRBV5-1 CASKRAGLNTEAFF TGCGCCAGCAAACGCGCAGGACTAAACACTGAAGCTTTCTTT
NA TRBD1 TRBJ2-5 TRBV3-1/TRBV3-2 CASSLGTGQETQYF TGTGCCAGCAGCCTTGGGACAGGGCAAGAGACCCAGTACTTC